A selection of T cell receptor beta chains follows, all from one sample in a study of identical twins. Each CDR3 protein gets one entry after TCRdb re-called the 5' RACE reads with MiXCR. Counted here are a few hundred thousand distinct CDR3 sequences, roughly 9.8% occurring once; the ten biggest clones make up under 7.5%. The data were also submitted as part of a second study, on yellow fever vaccine responses in identical twins.

The sequenced material came from CD8+ T cells sorted from blood. Every receptor here comes from a young woman in good health. Both conserved end residues are part of each CDR3. D genes are given only for firm matches. Not every row has a clone size; where given, it reads once, few, many or a size class.

TRBD1	few	TRBV6-1	TRBJ2-5	CASSVSGTGRRETQYF	TGTGCCAGCAGTGTCTCCGGGACAGGGAGGAGAGAGACCCAGTACTTC
.	many	TRBV7-9	TRBJ2-1	CASSPDWASYNEQFF	TGTGCCAGCAGCCCGGACTGGGCCTCCTACAATGAGCAGTTCTTC
.	many	TRBV5-6	TRBJ2-3	CASSEGGHSDTQYF	TGTGCCAGCAGTGAGGGGGGGCATTCAGATACGCAGTATTTT
.	.	TRBV5-1	TRBJ2-7	CASSHKGMGTSYEQYF	TGCGCCAGCAGTCATAAGGGGATGGGGACATCCTACGAGCAGTACTTC
.	.	TRBV20-1	TRBJ2-7	CSAIDQGNEQYF	TGCAGTGCTATAGACCAGGGGAACGAGCAGTACTTC
.	few	TRBV4-3	TRBJ1-3	CASSQDGVSGNTIYF	TGCGCCAGCAGCCAAGATGGGGTTTCTGGAAACACCATATATTTT
.	many	TRBV12-3/TRBV12-4	TRBJ1-1	CASSSGNTEAFF	TGTGCCAGCAGTTCTGGCAACACTGAAGCTTTCTTT
.	.	TRBV20-1	TRBJ2-7	CSARDPDRAYEQYF	TGCAGTGCTAGAGATCCGGACAGAGCCTACGAGCAGTACTTC
TRBD2	few	TRBV4-3	TRBJ2-3	CASSQEGLAASTDTQYF	TGCGCCAGCAGCCAAGAGGGGCTAGCGGCTAGCACAGATACGCAGTATTTT
TRBD1	.	TRBV29-1	TRBJ2-5	CSDVGTGGFKTQYF	TGCAGCGACGTGGGGACAGGGGGCTTCAAGACCCAGTACTTC
TRBD2	many	TRBV4-3	TRBJ2-5	CASSQVAGRETQYF	TGCGCCAGCAGCCAAGTAGCGGGAAGGGAGACCCAGTACTTC
.	.	TRBV4-1	TRBJ1-2	CASSQDAGINYGYTF	TGCGCCAGCAGCCAAGATGCAGGGATTAACTATGGCTACACCTTC
.	many	TRBV28	TRBJ2-7	CASSLYLGPYEQYF	TGTGCCAGCAGTTTATATCTCGGTCCCTACGAGCAGTACTTC
TRBD2	many	TRBV11-2	TRBJ2-3	CASSFAGRDGDTQYF	TGTGCCAGCAGCTTCGCCGGGAGGGACGGGGATACGCAGTATTTT
TRBD2	many	TRBV7-9	TRBJ2-1	CASSSLSGRAGNEQFF	TGTGCCAGCAGCTCCCTTAGCGGGAGGGCTGGCAATGAGCAGTTCTTC
.	many	TRBV7-9	TRBJ2-1	CASSLTSGPAYNEQFF	TGTGCCAGCAGCTTAACTTCTGGTCCTGCTTACAATGAGCAGTTCTTC
.	many	TRBV9	TRBJ2-5	CASSVAWGNQETQYF	TGTGCCAGCAGCGTAGCATGGGGAAACCAAGAGACCCAGTACTTC
.	few	TRBV19	TRBJ1-2	CASRRLGHANYGYTF	TGTGCCAGTAGACGTCTGGGACACGCTAACTATGGCTACACCTTC
.	few	TRBV11-2	TRBJ2-7	CASSFWTTYEQYF	TGTGCCAGCAGCTTTTGGACCACCTACGAGCAGTACTTC
.	few	TRBV6-5	TRBJ1-1	CASSSSGGGTEAFF	.
TRBD1	many	TRBV5-1	TRBJ2-7	CASSPSQGASYEQYF	TGCGCCAGCAGTCCATCCCAGGGGGCGTCGTACGAGCAGTACTTC
.	few	TRBV7-2	TRBJ2-7	CASSWIRGGGNEQYF	TGTGCCAGCAGCTGGATTCGAGGGGGGGGCAACGAGCAGTACTTC
TRBD2	few	TRBV5-8	TRBJ2-1	CASSWEGLAGNEQFF	TGTGCCAGCAGCTGGGAGGGACTAGCGGGCAATGAGCAGTTCTTC
TRBD2	.	TRBV7-6	TRBJ2-7	CASSLGDYSYEQYF	TGTGCCAGCAGCTTAGGGGACTACTCCTACGAGCAGTACTTC
TRBD2	many	TRBV7-9	TRBJ2-7	CASSSGDYNDEQYF	TGTGCCAGCAGCTCCGGGGACTACAACGACGAGCAGTACTTC
.	.	TRBV25-1	TRBJ2-7	CASSEKEGPAYEQYF	TGTGCCAGCAGTGAAAAGGAGGGGCCAGCCTACGAGCAGTACTTC
TRBD1	many	TRBV25-1	TRBJ1-6	CASSDRQGIRPLHF	TGTGCCAGCAGTGACCGACAGGGGATTCGTCCCCTCCACTTT
.	.	TRBV11-1	TRBJ2-5	CASSQSPQGLETQYF	TGTGCCAGCAGCCAATCCCCCCAGGGGCTGGAGACCCAGTACTTC
.	few	TRBV4-1	TRBJ2-5	CASSQNEGRPYQETQYF	TGCGCCAGCAGCCAAAACGAGGGGAGGCCGTACCAAGAGACCCAGTACTTC
.	many	TRBV11-2	TRBJ2-2	CASSPSATGELFF	TGTGCCAGCAGCCCAAGTGCCACCGGGGAGCTGTTTTTT
.	.	TRBV6-6	TRBJ2-2	CASEWGTGELFF	TGTGCCAGCGAGTGGGGTACCGGGGAGCTGTTTTTT
TRBD2	many	TRBV12-3/TRBV12-4	TRBJ2-5	CASSLGLAAETQYF	TGTGCCAGCAGCCTGGGACTAGCTGCAGAGACCCAGTACTTC
.	.	TRBV20-1	TRBJ1-6	CSARQEIGSPLHF	TGCAGTGCTAGACAGGAAATAGGCTCACCCCTCCACTTT
.	.	TRBV29-1	TRBJ2-5	CSATQGNQETQYF	TGCAGCGCCACGCAGGGCAACCAAGAGACCCAGTACTTC
.	many	TRBV4-3	TRBJ2-1	CASSQVRGSYNEQFF	TGCGCCAGCAGCCAAGTTCGGGGGTCCTACAATGAGCAGTTCTTC
TRBD2	.	TRBV5-6	TRBJ2-7	CASSELAGDDEQYF	TGTGCCAGCAGCGAATTAGCGGGAGATGACGAGCAGTACTTC
.	.	TRBV12-3/TRBV12-4	TRBJ2-7	CASSFNREYHEQYF	TGTGCCAGCAGTTTTAATCGCGAGTATCACGAGCAGTACTTC
.	.	TRBV5-4	TRBJ2-3	CASSLYGFTDTQYF	TGTGCCAGCAGCTTGTATGGCTTCACAGATACGCAGTATTTT
.	.	TRBV18	TRBJ2-5	CASSPDFGEAETQYF	TGTGCCAGCTCACCTGATTTCGGAGAGGCGGAGACCCAGTACTTC
.	few	TRBV29-1	TRBJ2-1	CNVDFQTSGEQFF	TGCAACGTTGATTTTCAGACGTCGGGTGAGCAGTTCTTC
TRBD1	many	TRBV5-1	TRBJ2-5	CASSTTGGEETQYF	TGCGCCAGCAGCACGACAGGGGGTGAAGAGACCCAGTACTTC
.	few	TRBV20-1	TRBJ2-1	CSARLAAAYEQFF	TGCAGTGCTAGATTGGCGGCGGCATATGAGCAGTTCTTC
TRBD2	.	TRBV3-1	TRBJ2-7	CASCPKKSAGGTYEQYF	TGTGCCAGCTGCCCCAAGAAGTCAGCGGGAGGGACCTACGAGCAGTACTTC
TRBD2	.	TRBV5-1	TRBJ2-1	CASSVTSGGGTYNEQFF	TGCGCCAGCAGCGTGACTAGCGGGGGTGGCACCTACAATGAGCAGTTCTTC
TRBD2	many	TRBV27	TRBJ2-1	CASSFRTSVNNEQFF	TGTGCCAGCAGTTTTAGGACTAGCGTTAACAATGAGCAGTTCTTC
TRBD2	few	TRBV28	TRBJ2-7	CASSPDPWTSGSSYEQYF	TGTGCCAGCAGTCCCGATCCCTGGACTAGCGGGAGCTCCTACGAGCAGTACTTC
TRBD2	.	TRBV20-1	TRBJ2-7	CSARSLAGDYYEQYF	TGCAGTGCTAGGTCCCTAGCGGGAGACTACTACGAGCAGTACTTC
.	.	TRBV5-6	TRBJ2-4	CASSPDYRYPKNIQYF	TGTGCCAGCAGCCCGGACTACCGTTACCCCAAAAACATTCAGTACTTC
.	.	TRBV7-9	TRBJ2-7	CASSDRRGPYEQYF	TGTGCCAGCAGCGACAGACGGGGGCCCTACGAGCAGTACTTC
TRBD2	.	TRBV20-1	TRBJ2-1	CWGRAPGLAGGISNEQFF	TGCTGGGGCCGAGCTCCGGGCCTAGCGGGGGGGATTTCCAATGAGCAGTTCTTC
TRBD1	.	TRBV20-1	TRBJ1-2	CSARDRGGYYGYTF	TGCAGTGCTAGGGACAGGGGAGGGTACTATGGCTACACCTTC
.	.	TRBV18	TRBJ2-1	CASSPERDTYLSSYNEQFF	TGTGCCAGCTCACCGGAGCGAGATACATATCTGAGCTCCTACAATGAGCAGTTCTTC
.	few	TRBV27	TRBJ1-5	CASSLPGGLQHF	TGTGCCAGCAGTTTACCGGGCGGACTCCAGCATTTT
.	.	TRBV28	TRBJ2-7	CASSSTSYYEQYF	TGTGCCAGCAGTTCGACCAGCTACTACGAGCAGTACTTC
.	many	TRBV12-3/TRBV12-4	TRBJ1-6	CASSTPQGKNSPLHF	TGTGCCAGCAGCACCCCCCAGGGGAAGAATTCACCCCTCCACTTT
TRBD1	few	TRBV5-1	TRBJ2-7	CASSPGTGGLSYEQYF	TGCGCCAGCAGCCCGGGGACAGGGGGCCTGTCCTACGAGCAGTACTTC
.	.	TRBV20-1	TRBJ2-2	CSAVRRDSGWWGGDTGELFF	TGCAGTGCTGTCCGGAGGGACAGCGGGTGGTGGGGCGGGGACACCGGGGAGCTGTTTTTT
TRBD1	many	TRBV7-9	TRBJ2-7	CASSIGQGANEQYF	TGTGCCAGCAGCATCGGACAGGGGGCTAATGAGCAGTACTTC
TRBD1	many	TRBV29-1	TRBJ2-1	CSVIGTGTGHYNEQFF	TGCAGCGTGATCGGTACCGGGACAGGACATTACAATGAGCAGTTCTTC
.	few	TRBV9	TRBJ2-2	CASSVGPGWAGELFF	TGTGCCAGCAGCGTAGGCCCCGGATGGGCCGGGGAGCTGTTTTTT